Listed here is a single TCR beta chain. Its binding antigen is unknown. Base qualities are not provided; no much larger clone lies one nucleotide away. This sample was included in a study of post-analysis software for immune sequencing data (dated by TCRdb to between 2014 and 2017). General notes on the study: Relapsing-remitting, secondary progressive and progressive-relapsing multiple sclerosis were recorded as disease courses, and subtype annotation was lacking for some patients. The patient repertoires were set against 10 or so previously published healthy control repertoires from donors whose ages ranged from roughly 6 to 26 years. A subset of samples was prepared in parallel using single-end sample barcoding, then pooled and co-amplified after Illumina adapter ligation.

Summary of the overall study and its limitations: When samples were clustered directly using the F measure, samples prepared in the same batch co-clustered strongly, which prompted a batch-effect correction. Significantly lower normalized Chao1 diversity was found in multiple sclerosis patients than in controls, suggesting substantial peripheral T-cell clonal expansion. The control group was slightly older than the multiple sclerosis patient group. Significantly higher frequencies in patients than in controls were found for about five TRBV segments, including TRBV5-6, TRBV5-1 and TRBV20-1.

Library generation was performed with PCR. Sequencing was performed on an Illumina HiSeq 2500. Unique molecular identifiers were incorporated into TCR beta cDNA libraries to reduce PCR and sequencing biases. Approximately 500,000 cDNA molecules were obtained per 1 to 10 million input T cells, so each molecule approximated one T cell. The same protocol used for the earlier healthy control dataset was applied to prepare and sequence the patient libraries. Samples belonging to the same batch were prepared together, multiplexed and sequenced on a shared HiSeq lane. As for how the authors treated the data: Raw barcoded reads were processed with MIGEC, discarding single-read molecular identifier groups before consensus assembly and CDR3 extraction. Clonotype tables were post-analysed with VDJtools, normalizing diversity by down-sampling all datasets to the smallest sample size. In repertoire overlap clustering, CDR3 amino acid sequences, but not nucleotide sequences, were matched to correct batch-related cross-sample contamination. TCRdb reanalyzed the raw reads on its own, using fastp at Q25 for trimming and MiXCR for clone calling, and kept in-frame beta chains. Identical CDR3 proteins give one entry, which carries the most common genes and DNA. TCRdb's processing, not the authors', yielded these V and J calls. The sample table lists some 690,000 distinct CDR3 sequences, about 32% of them with a count of one. The ten largest clones add up to around 0.56% of the sample.

Taken from cysteine to phenylalanine, the CDR3 has 15 residues. The kept DNA is CDR3 alone, 45 bases in frame from the first base. The germline V gene (reference sequence) provides CDR1 DFQATT and CDR2 SNEGSKA. To demonstrate the VDJtools post-analysis software, TCR beta repertoires were profiled from the peripheral blood of some 12 young patients with multiple sclerosis. The multiple sclerosis patients were children and adolescents between roughly 6 and 16 years of age. This sequence was found in a girl aged 10 to 17 with multiple sclerosis. Sequenced sample: blood. The chain joins TRBV20-1 to TRBJ2-3, with the D gene call left open. The nucleotide sequence reads TGCAGCCCCCGGTCGGCCAGACATACCACAGATACGCAGTATTTT. Protein translation: CSPRSARHTTDTQYF.